This T cell receptor beta chain was identified in a study of OX40 agonist ivuxolimab in advanced cancers. Study as a whole: A mean age of about 56 years, range about 23 to 80, was recorded, and roughly 83% were male.

TCRdb keeps only in-frame clones here, not all; method: immunoSEQ multiplex PCR. The sample carries some 81,000 clones, around 88% recorded once. This material consisted of CD4+ or CD8+ T cells sorted from blood, taken in a trial of the OX40 agonist ivuxolimab. This clonotype originated in an adult with an advanced solid tumor such as melanoma, head and neck, liver or kidney cancer.

The CDR3 sequence is CASRTGPGETQYF. The CDR3 DNA follows: TGTGCCAGCAGGACAGGGCCTGGGGAGACCCAGTACTTC. V usage is TRBV6-5 and J usage is TRBJ2-5, with 7 bases fitting TRBD1. Germline V gene data show CDR1 as MNHEY and CDR2 as SVGAGI. CDR3 length equals 13 residues. V trimming: 6 bases; J trimming: 5 bases; junction bases outside the gene matches: 6.